This passage covers 21 T cell receptor beta chains from one sample sequenced in a study of T cell repertoires in cytomegalovirus infection. The antigens for these receptors are not known. From the reads, TCRdb called clonotypes with MiXCR, one entry per CDR3 protein. The sample lists about 920,000 distinct CDR3 sequences, roughly 30% occurring once. The material sequenced was cultured CD8+ T cells from PBMCs, taken from culture after CMV antigen stimulation. All receptors derive from a human donor in good health (CMV status not recorded). Some clones in this sample may be carry-over from other donors' samples.

The V call is TRBV4-1, the J call TRBJ1-2, with 10 bases that match TRBD1. The trim removed 2 bases at V and 2 bases at J, leaving 2 bases unmatched. This CDR3 has 15 residues. Looked up from germline, CDR1 is MGHRA and CDR2 is YSYEKL. CDR3: CASSQLTGGNYGYTF. CDR3 DNA sequence: TGCGCCAGCAGCCAACTGACAGGGGGCAACTATGGCTACACCTTC.

The chain has TRBV7-6 and TRBJ1-6; D uncertain. Germline CDR1 and CDR2: SGHVS and FNYEAQ. The V gene lost 7 bases and the J gene lost 0 bases, with 10 bases spanning the gap. The CDR3 loop spans 15 amino acids. The CDR3 DNA sequence: TGTGCCAGCACCCTAGGGAGCTCCTATAATTCACCCCTCCACTTT. Translated: CASTLGSSYNSPLHF.

A remark on this clonotype: Given a much more abundant clone one base away, this may be a read error. The chain is built from TRBV10-3 and TRBJ2-3, with a tentative D call TRBD2 (7 bases). The V end lost 5 bases, the J end lost 6 bases, and 15 bases lay between the germline ends. The CDR3 has 14 residues. CDR1 ENHRY and CDR2 SYGVKD come from the germline V gene. In DNA form, the CDR3 reads TGTGCCATCAGTAGACGGGGGGCGGCGGATACGCAGTATTTT. Translating gives CAISRRGAADTQYF.

This clonotype was seen a few times. The chain employs TRBV20-1 and TRBJ2-3; D is perhaps TRBD1 (6 bases). With 3 bases removed from V and 2 bases from J, the gap between germline ends came to 15 bases. This CDR3 has 15 amino acids. Per the germline V gene, CDR1 is DFQATT and CDR2 is SNEGSKA (reference sequence). CDR3 residues: CSARIWTANTDTQYF. The DNA for the CDR3 is TGCAGTGCTAGGATCTGGACAGCCAACACAGATACGCAGTATTTT.

The chain links TRBV7-6 to TRBJ2-3; either TRBD1 or TRBD2 may fit D (6 bases each). With 7 bases removed from V and 5 bases from J, the gap between germline ends came to 19 bases. Germline CDR1 reads SGHVS; CDR2 reads FNYEAQ. This CDR3 spans 15 amino acids. The chain's CDR3 is CASTPGGGQVDTQYF. The DNA for the CDR3 is TGTGCCAGCACCCCAGGTGGGGGGCAGGTAGATACGCAGTATTTT.

On this clonotype: Sequence at one end of the junction differs from germline and may be a read error. This chain joins TRBV7-2 and TRBJ1-1; no clear D gene. Germline CDR1 and CDR2: SGHTA and FQGNSA. This CDR3 has 14 residues. CDR3 bases: TGTGCCAACAGCTTAGTAACAGCAAACACTGAAGCTTTCTTT. This gives the protein CANSLVTANTEAFF.

The CDR3 reads CSARDYTELNSNQPQHF. The CDR3 DNA sequence: TGCAGTGCTAGAGACTATACAGAGCTCAATAGCAATCAGCCCCAGCATTTT. V gene TRBV20-1 combines with J gene TRBJ1-5; unclear D gene. Trimming stripped 0 bases from V and 0 bases from J, with 15 bases between. The CDR3 is 17 residues long. Looked up from germline, CDR1 is DFQATT and CDR2 is SNEGSKA (reference sequence).

This clonotype was counted a few times. This sequence joins TRBV27 and TRBJ2-5; TRBD2 aligns across 10 bases. The CDR3 runs 15 residues. In germline, CDR1 is MNHEY, CDR2 SMNVEV (reference sequence). Trimming at V came to 4 bases and at J to 1 base, leaving 3 bases not matched to a gene. CDR3 nucleotide sequence: TGTGCCAGCAGTTCGGTAGCGGGGGGCCAAGAGACCCAGTACTTC. Its translation is CASSSVAGGQETQYF.

The chain links TRBV2 to TRBJ1-6, with TRBD1 identical over 8 bases. The CDR3 loop spans 15 amino acids. V was clipped by 6 bases and J by 3 bases; unmatched bases: 4. Germline values: CDR1 SNHLY, CDR2 FYNNEI. CDR3 in DNA: TGTGCCAGCAGAGGGACAGGATACTATAATTCACCCCTCCACTTT. Residues: CASRGTGYYNSPLHF.

This clonotype was picked up a small number of times. The CDR3 DNA reads as TGCGCCAGCAGCCTCCGGGAGACAGGGAACTATGGCTACACCTTC. It codes for CASSLRETGNYGYTF. The rearrangement joins TRBV4-3 to TRBJ1-2; 7 bases match TRBD1. Germline V CDR1 and CDR2: LGHNA, YSLEER. Trimming cost V 4 bases and J 2 bases; bases outside gene matches: 7. This CDR3 is 15 amino acids long.

The gene calls are TRBV7-3 and TRBJ1-2, with TRBD1 matching 9 bases. Germline CDR1 SGHTA, CDR2 FQGTGA. The CDR3 consists of 18 residues. The trim removed 6 bases at V and 4 bases at J, leaving 18 bases unmatched. CDR3 sequence reads: CASSHLRDRDTRTYGYTF. CDR3 sequence (DNA): TGTGCCAGCAGTCACCTCCGGGACAGGGACACACGAACCTATGGCTACACCTTC.

V usage is TRBV19 and J usage is TRBJ1-1; D gene ambiguous. Per the germline V gene, CDR1 is LNHDA and CDR2 is SQIVND (reference sequence). The CDR3 contains 17 residues. V lost 9 bases to trimming and J lost 2 bases, with 25 bases between them. Here the CDR3 reads CASRRWTADFSNTEAFF. For the CDR3, the DNA is TGTGCCAGCCGTAGATGGACGGCCGATTTTAGTAACACTGAAGCTTTCTTT.

This clonotype has a count of ten or more. CDR3 sequence (DNA): TGTGCCAGTAGTCCAGCTTATTTGGCCAACACTGAAGCTTTCTTT. It encodes CASSPAYLANTEAFF. V gene TRBV19 combines with J gene TRBJ1-1; no reliable D call. This CDR3 has 15 residues. Deletions cut 5 bases from V and 2 bases from J, with 15 bases between. Germline V gives CDR1 LNHDA, CDR2 SQIVND (reference sequence).

This clonotype was recorded a few times. This sequence joins TRBV27 and TRBJ2-4; D might be TRBD1 (5 bases). From germline, CDR1 is MNHEY and CDR2 SMNVEV (reference sequence). Between the trimmed V and J ends, which lost 2 bases and 3 bases, there was a span of 8 bases. CDR3 length: 14 amino acids. CDR3 sequence reads: CASSLGAIKNIQYF. The DNA for the CDR3 is TGTGCCAGCAGTTTAGGGGCGATCAAAAACATTCAGTACTTC.

The sample holds many counts of this clonotype. The V call is TRBV28, the J call TRBJ1-6; a weak D match, TRBD1 (6 bases). Trimming stripped 3 bases from V and 4 bases from J, with 10 bases between. The CDR3 extends over 15 amino acids. Germline V gene lookup returns CDR1 MDHEN and CDR2 SYDVKM. The CDR3 DNA reads TGTGCCAGCAGTTTTACCAGGGGATATAATTCACCCCTCCACTTT. Translated: CASSFTRGYNSPLHF.

This clonotype was seen only a few times. The chain recombines TRBV4-1 with TRBJ2-5, with a weak D call TRBD2 (5 bases). The germline V gene has CDR1 MGHRA and CDR2 YSYEKL. CDR3 size: 15 residues. Trimming took off 2 bases at V and 5 bases at J, with 15 bases between the two ends. CDR3 sequence (DNA): TGCGCCAGCAGCCAACAGGCCAGATCGGGGGAGACCCAGTACTTC. Translated, it gives CASSQQARSGETQYF.

The chain is built from TRBV12-3 or TRBV12-4 and TRBJ2-1, with D possibly being TRBD1 or TRBD2 (6 bases each). This CDR3 comprises 13 residues. V lost 8 bases and J lost 4, with 12 bases in between. As DNA, the CDR3 is TGTGCCAGCGTCGGGGGCGGGTACAATGAGCAGTTCTTC. Translating gives CASVGGGYNEQFF.

This clonotype was counted a few times. The V call is TRBV6-1, the J call TRBJ2-7, with TRBD1 matching over 9 bases. Germline-derived CDR1 and CDR2 are MNHNS and SASEGT. Trimming removed 5 bases from V and 0 bases from J; junction bases left unmatched: 2. The CDR3 is made up of 14 amino acids. CDR3 sequence reads: CASSLTGGSYEQYV. The CDR3 DNA reads as TGTGCCAGCAGTTTGACAGGGGGCTCCTACGAGCAGTACGTC.

At least ten counts were recorded for this clonotype. The genes are TRBV7-2 and TRBJ2-1; 10 bases are a match to TRBD2. This CDR3 is built from 17 residues. Trimming removed 0 bases from V and 2 bases from J; junction bases left unmatched: 4. CDR1 and CDR2 from the germline V gene are SGHTA and FQGNSA. The CDR3 region has the DNA TGTGCCAGCAGCTTAGCCCCTAGCGGGGGTCCCTACAATGAGCAGTTCTTC. This encodes CASSLAPSGGPYNEQFF. Together with reference TRBV7-2 and TRBJ2-1, the CDR3 gives the full variable domain: GAGVSQSPSNKVTEKGKDVELRCDPISGHTALYWYRQSLGQGLEFLIYFQGNSAPDKSGLPSDRFSAERTGGSVSTLTIQRTQQEDSAVYLCASSLAPSGGPYNEQFFGPGTRLTVL.

CDR3 residues: CASSVKTGPGANVLTF. The CDR3 DNA reads as TGTGCCAGCAGCGTAAAAACAGGGCCTGGGGCCAACGTCCTGACTTTC. J is TRBJ2-6 and V is TRBV9; TRBD1 might be the D (6 bases). CDR1 SGDLS and CDR2 YYNGEE come from the germline V gene. The CDR3 runs 16 residues. V was pared by 1 base and J by 2 bases, with 10 bases between.

This clonotype was found a few times. The J gene is TRBJ2-1, the V gene TRBV6-2 or TRBV6-3, with 8 positions matching TRBD2. Germline V gene lookup returns CDR1 MNHEY and CDR2 SVGEGT. This CDR3 is 20 amino acids long. With 0 bases clipped from V and 0 bases from J, the junction kept 13 bases outside the gene matches. CDR3 sequence (DNA): TGTGCCAGCAGTTACTCGGCGGTAGCGGGGCCGCTTAGCTCCTACAATGAGCAGTTCTTC. Translation gives CASSYSAVAGPLSSYNEQFF.